Shown below are 28 T cell receptor beta chains from a single sample sequenced in a study of OX40 agonist ivuxolimab in advanced cancers. TCRdb keeps only in-frame clones here, not all; method: immunoSEQ multiplex PCR. The table shows about 60,000 clones, with around 83% occurring only once. The sequencing here drew on CD4+ or CD8+ T cells sorted from blood, taken in a trial of the OX40 agonist ivuxolimab. All receptors come from an adult with an advanced solid tumor such as melanoma, head and neck, liver or kidney cancer.

The chain recombines TRBV11-3 with TRBJ2-7, with a tentative D call TRBD2 (5 bases). The CDR3 has 14 residues. Trimming removed 2 bases from V and 2 bases from J, with 10 bases in between. Germline V gene data show CDR1 as SGHNT and CDR2 as YENEEA. The CDR3 reads CASSLRGGPYEQYF. DNA for the CDR3: TGTGCCAGCAGCTTACGCGGAGGCCCCTACGAGCAGTACTTC.

V gene TRBV27 combines with J gene TRBJ2-3; 9 nucleotides align to TRBD2. V lost 7 bases, J lost 7 bases, and 9 bases stayed unmatched. The CDR3 is 14 residues long. From germline, CDR1 is MNHEY and CDR2 SMNVEV (reference sequence). The CDR3 sequence: CASNRAGGGNTQYF. The CDR3 DNA is TGTGCCAGCAATCGGGCGGGAGGGGGAAATACGCAGTATTTT.

In this sample, this clone turned up a few times. V gene TRBV27 combines with J gene TRBJ2-1; 8 nucleotides align to TRBD2. This CDR3 has 17 amino acids. Germline V gene lookup returns CDR1 MNHEY and CDR2 SMNVEV (reference sequence). Trimming cost V 5 bases and J 2 bases; bases outside gene matches: 11. The chain's CDR3 is CASSRLSGSPTYNEQFF. Written as DNA, the CDR3 is TGTGCCAGCAGTCGCTTGAGCGGGAGCCCAACCTACAATGAGCAGTTCTTC.

The chain has TRBV5-6 and TRBJ1-2; D remains ambiguous. This CDR3 spans 13 amino acids. The germline V gene has CDR1 SGHDT and CDR2 YYEEEE. V shed 1 base and J shed 5 bases, with 9 bases lying between them. The CDR3 loop is CASSLRRLYGYTF. The CDR3 bases are TGTGCCAGCAGCTTGAGAAGGTTATATGGCTACACCTTC.

Comments on this clone: A read error may account for a junction end that differs from germline. This chain links TRBV6-5 with TRBJ1-2; D possibly corresponds to TRBD1 (6 bases). The CDR3 is 15 amino acids. CDR1 is MNHEY, CDR2 SVGAGI, per germline. CDR3 coding DNA: TGTGCCAGCACTTACCGGGGGCCGGGGGACTATGGCTACACCTTC. It codes for CASTYRGPGDYGYTF.

This clone was recorded once. CDR3 in amino acids: CATQADRAHSNQPQHF. The CDR3 nucleotides read TGTGCCACCCAAGCCGACAGGGCTCATAGCAATCAGCCCCAGCATTTT. The J gene is TRBJ1-5, the V gene TRBV15, with 7 nucleotides matching TRBD1. The CDR3 spans 16 residues. Germline trimming cut 8 bases from V and 0 bases from J; bases unmatched to any gene: 10. Germline V gene data show CDR1 as LNHNV and CDR2 as YYDKDF (reference sequence).

In this sample, this clone turned up a few times. The rearrangement uses TRBV30 and TRBJ2-7; D remains unclear. From germline, CDR1 is GTSNPN and CDR2 SVGIG (reference sequence). V was pared by 2 bases and J by 5 bases, with 7 bases between. The CDR3 covers 11 residues. The CDR3 nucleotides read TGTGCCTGGAGTCTCCCCCACGAGCAGTACTTC. Amino acid sequence: CAWSLPHEQYF.

Only one count was recorded for this clone. This chain uses TRBV7-9 with TRBJ1-1, with D unclear. V shed 6 bases and J shed 5 bases, with 22 bases lying between them. Germline V gene sequence: CDR1 SEHNR, CDR2 FQNEAQ (reference sequence). CDR3 length: 16 residues. The CDR3 loop reads CASRPSLRGWRTEAFF. CDR3 DNA: TGTGCCAGCAGACCATCCCTCCGTGGGTGGAGGACTGAAGCTTTCTTT.

V and J are TRBV7-4 and TRBJ2-5; D not resolved. Trimming removed 8 bases from V and 1 base from J, with 11 bases in between. Germline V gene data show CDR1 as SGHVT and CDR2 as SQSDAQ. CDR3 size: 13 residues. In DNA, the CDR3 is TGTGCCAGCCAGGCGGATGCCCAAGAGACCCAGTACTTC. Protein sequence: CASQADAQETQYF.

V and J are TRBV5-1 and TRBJ2-1; tentatively, D is TRBD1 (5 bases). V was clipped by 3 bases and J by 5 bases, with 18 bases between them. From germline, CDR1 is SGHRS and CDR2 YFSETQ. This CDR3 is 16 amino acids long. The CDR3 region has the DNA TGCGCCAGCAGCTCCTACCATTGGGGCGAGGACAATGAGCAGTTCTTC. It encodes CASSSYHWGEDNEQFF.

V usage is TRBV5-6 and J usage is TRBJ1-1; no reliable D call. The CDR3 consists of 13 residues. Germline CDR1 SGHDT, CDR2 YYEEEE. Between the trimmed V and J ends, which lost 0 bases and 10 bases, there was a span of 13 bases. The CDR3 bases are TGTGCCAGCAGCTTGGGCATGACCTCCAGAGCTTTCTTT. Protein sequence: CASSLGMTSRAFF.

This clone has just one count. This sequence joins TRBV9 and TRBJ2-7, with TRBD2 identical over 9 bases. This CDR3 contains 15 residues. Germline V gene data show CDR1 as SGDLS and CDR2 as YYNGEE. V lost 0 bases and J lost 4; bases outside the gene matches: 5. CDR3 coding DNA: TGTGCCAGCAGCGTAGGTAGCGGGGGAACATACGAGCAGTACTTC. Translated: CASSVGSGGTYEQYF.

The J gene is TRBJ2-7, the V gene TRBV9; D unresolved. The CDR3 has 16 amino acids. Germline V gives CDR1 SGDLS, CDR2 YYNGEE. V lost 0 bases, J lost 6 bases, and 19 bases lay in between. CDR3 region: CASSVGGRASSSEQYF. The CDR3 DNA reads TGTGCCAGCAGCGTAGGAGGAAGGGCCTCGAGCTCCGAGCAGTACTTC.

This rearrangement joins TRBV6-1 to TRBJ2-1, with D possibly TRBD2 on 6 matching bases. Germline CDR1 and CDR2: MNHNS and SASEGT. The CDR3 covers 12 residues. The V gene lost 4 bases and the J gene lost 8 bases, with 9 bases spanning the gap. The CDR3 bases are TGTGCCAGCAGTGTGGGGGGTCATGAGCAGTTCTTC. Translated, it gives CASSVGGHEQFF.

The CDR3 nucleotides are TGCGCCAGCAGTAATTCTAGTCGTAACGAGCAGTACTTC. Amino acid sequence: CASSNSSRNEQYF. The chain joins TRBV10-2 to TRBJ2-5; the D is unclear. The DNA end is a closer match to TRBJ2-7, so the J assignment may be wrong. CDR1 and CDR2 from the germline V gene are WSHSY and SAAADI. There are 13 residues in the CDR3.

The J gene is TRBJ2-1, the V gene TRBV25-1, with TRBD1 identical over 8 bases. Trimming cost V 6 bases and J 9 bases; bases outside gene matches: 16. The germline V gene encodes CDR1 MGHDK and CDR2 SYGVNS. This CDR3 contains 16 residues. The DNA for the CDR3 is TGTGCCAGCAGCCCCAGACAGGGGTCAAGGCGTAGTGAGCAGTTCTTC. It codes for CASSPRQGSRRSEQFF.

V gene TRBV5-1 combines with J gene TRBJ2-5; D is unclear. Germline CDR1 SGHRS, CDR2 YFSETQ. CDR3 size: 11 residues. Trimming pared 3 bases from V and 0 bases from J, leaving 0 bases between. The CDR3 sequence is CASSYQETQYF. The CDR3 DNA sequence: TGCGCCAGCAGCTACCAAGAGACCCAGTACTTC.

The chain has TRBV9 and TRBJ1-5; D is undetermined. The CDR3 totals 14 residues. Per the germline V gene, CDR1 is SGDLS and CDR2 is YYNGEE. V gave up 0 bases and J gave up 2 bases, with 6 bases separating them. In DNA, the CDR3 is TGTGCCAGCAGCGTAGCGGATGGCAATCAGCCCCAGCATTTT. This gives the protein CASSVADGNQPQHF.

This sequence joins TRBV10-3 and TRBJ2-5; 9 bases are shared with TRBD2. The J call is doubtful: the DNA matches TRBJ2-7 better. Germline CDR1 and CDR2: ENHRY and SYGVKD. The CDR3 extends over 13 amino acids. The CDR3 here is CAIRVAGVSEQYF. The CDR3 nucleotides are TGTGCCATCCGGGTAGCGGGAGTTAGCGAGCAGTACTTC.

J is TRBJ2-7 and V is TRBV28, with a tentative D call TRBD1 (7 bases). Germline V CDR1 and CDR2: MDHEN, SYDVKM. Deletions cut 10 bases from V and 1 base from J, with 11 bases between. This CDR3 contains 12 residues. CDR3 DNA sequence: TGTGCCATCTCAGGGGGGTCCTACGAGCAGTACTTC. Encoded protein: CAISGGSYEQYF.

The chain joins TRBV15 to TRBJ1-4, with no clear D. The ends were cut back, 2 bases at V and 4 bases at J, with 11 bases in the middle. CDR1 is LNHNV, CDR2 YYDKDF, per germline (reference sequence). The CDR3 spans 15 residues. The CDR3 DNA reads TGTGCCACCAGCAGAACCGCCTTCGTTAATGAAAAACTGTTTTTT. The encoded protein is CATSRTAFVNEKLFF.

The chain has TRBV18 and TRBJ2-3, with D tentatively TRBD1 or TRBD2 (5 bases each). The CDR3 is 16 amino acids. In germline, CDR1 is KGHSH, CDR2 LQKENI. With 1 base removed from V and 3 bases from J, the gap between germline ends came to 14 bases. This CDR3 is CASSPLRQGVTDTQYF. CDR3 nucleotides: TGTGCCAGCTCACCACTACGGCAGGGAGTAACAGATACGCAGTATTTT. The full variable domain, its missing parts supplied by reference TRBV18 and TRBJ2-3, is NAGVMQNPRHLVRRRGQEARLRCSPMKGHSHVYWYRQLPEEGLKFMVYLQKENIIDESGMPKERFSAEFPKEGPSILRIQQVVRGDSAAYFCASSPLRQGVTDTQYFGPGTRLTVL.

This chain links TRBV25-1 with TRBJ2-2, with a tentative D call TRBD1 (5 bases). The CDR3 covers 14 residues. Trimming took 2 bases from V and 2 from J, leaving 6 bases between them. Germline loops: CDR1 MGHDK, CDR2 SYGVNS. Written as DNA, the CDR3 is TGTGCCAGCAGTGAAGGGGCTAACACCGGGGAGCTGTTTTTT. It encodes CASSEGANTGELFF.

The rearrangement joins TRBV6-1 to TRBJ1-1; TRBD1 agrees at 10 bases. V dropped 3 bases and J dropped 14; count of bases not matched to a gene: 9. Germline-derived CDR1 and CDR2 are MNHNS and SASEGT. The CDR3 is 13 amino acids. The CDR3 here is CASSEDRGDPGFF. DNA for the CDR3: TGTGCCAGCAGTGAGGACAGGGGGGACCCGGGATTCTTT.

The chain is built from TRBV7-3 and TRBJ2-2; D possibly corresponds to TRBD1 (6 bases). This CDR3 is 12 amino acids long. The V end was cut by 10 bases, the J end by 4 bases, with 10 bases between. Germline V gene lookup returns CDR1 SGHTA and CDR2 FQGTGA. CDR3 in DNA: TGTGCCACCTCCAGGGGCACCGGGGAGCTGTTTTTT. As protein: CATSRGTGELFF.

V gene TRBV11-2 combines with J gene TRBJ1-1, with a tentative D call TRBD1 (6 bases). The V gene lost 4 bases and the J gene lost 1 base, with 10 bases spanning the gap. Germline assignment: CDR1 SGHAT and CDR2 FQNNGV. This CDR3 has 14 residues. The CDR3 reads CASSSRGENTEAFF. The CDR3 nucleotides read TGTGCCAGCAGCTCCAGGGGTGAGAACACTGAAGCTTTCTTT.

The chain has TRBV4-2 and TRBJ2-1; 13 bases agree with TRBD2. The CDR3 spans 16 residues. Germline assignment: CDR1 LGHNA and CDR2 YNFKEQ. V was clipped by 0 bases and J by 7 bases; unmatched bases: 3. The CDR3 loop is CASSQDTSGRVNEQFF. CDR3 nucleotides: TGTGCCAGCAGCCAAGATACTAGCGGGAGGGTTAATGAGCAGTTCTTC.

The J gene is TRBJ1-2, the V gene TRBV4-1, with a tentative D call TRBD1 (6 bases). Deletions cut 1 base from V and 4 bases from J, with 13 bases between. CDR1 and CDR2 (germline): MGHRA, YSYEKL. The CDR3 contains 15 residues. This CDR3 reads CASSQVPGAGYGYTF. The CDR3 bases are TGCGCCAGCAGCCAAGTTCCAGGGGCGGGCTATGGCTACACCTTC.